This T cell receptor (beta chain) emerged from a study of blood T cells in healthy people across ages. With V trimmed by 5 bases and J by 8 bases, 19 bases remained unmatched. CDR3 size: 18 residues. The V gene's germline CDR1 is MNHNS and CDR2 SASEGT. Notes on this clonotype: The antigen remains unidentified.

Study conclusions and caveats: It was held that the diversity estimates obtained from one million T cells were underestimates.

The authors ran a second PCR of roughly 7 to 11 cycles using a sample-barcoded 5' primer and a J-beta primer mix. Via MiXCR, TCRdb re-called the 5' RACE reads, giving one row per CDR3 protein. Altogether under 2 million distinct CDR3 sequences are present, about 32% being singletons, with the ten largest covering 10% to 12%. Sequences were obtained from blood. The chain combines TRBV6-1 with TRBJ2-1, with 9 bases aligning to TRBD2. This TCR was recovered from a woman in her 30s in good health. The CDR3 loop reads CASSRAGLAGVLPDEQFF. As DNA, the CDR3 is TGTGCCAGCAGTAGAGCCGGCTTAGCGGGGGTTTTACCGGATGAGCAGTTCTTC.